Listed here are 18 T cell receptor beta chains from one sample, sequenced in a study of Ad26.COV2.S vaccination and SARS-CoV-2 variants. The repertoire was sequenced with immunoSEQ multiplex PCR; TCRdb's copy has only in-frame clones and lacks some. The sample carries 200,000 to 300,000 clones, approximately 90% recorded once. As for treatment: roughly 19 received Ad26.COV2.S at low or high dose, single or two shots; a few received placebo; per-sample allocation not given. Day 63 after the first vaccine or placebo injection was the time point for sampling. The specimen comprised peripheral blood, sampled in a trial of Ad26.COV2.S vaccine versus placebo. The receptors were gathered from a person between 18 and 65 years old who received the Ad26.COV2.S COVID-19 vaccine or a placebo.

The chain is built from TRBV24-1 and TRBJ2-3; D gene unclear. Trimming removed 1 base at V and 3 bases at J, with 7 bases between. In germline, CDR1 is KGHDR, CDR2 SFDVKD. This CDR3 has 14 residues. The CDR3 DNA sequence: TGTGCCACCAGTGATTTTGCGCGGACAGATACGCAGTATTTT. Amino acid sequence: CATSDFARTDTQYF.

The chain carries TRBV12-3 or TRBV12-4 and TRBJ2-7, with D tentatively TRBD1 (6 bases). CDR3 length: 13 amino acids. Trimming shortened V by 5 bases and J by 1 base, and 9 bases separated the two germline ends. CDR3 DNA sequence: TGTGCCAGCAGTACAGGGAGTTCCTACGAGCAGTACGTC. This gives the protein CASSTGSSYEQYV.

This sequence joins TRBV12-3 or TRBV12-4 and TRBJ2-1, with a tentative D call TRBD2 (6 bases). V shed 2 bases and J shed 12 bases, with 14 bases lying between them. The CDR3 spans 13 residues. The CDR3 loop reads CASSLPRRGRQFF. CDR3 in DNA: TGTGCCAGCAGTTTACCCCGGAGGGGACGGCAGTTCTTC.

CDR3 residues: CASSAPPKTSGRAGELFF. The CDR3 DNA reads TGTGCCAGCAGCGCCCCCCCGAAGACTAGCGGGAGAGCCGGGGAGCTGTTTTTT. The chain combines TRBV4-2 with TRBJ2-2; 12 bases line up with TRBD2. The CDR3 spans 18 residues. With 5 bases clipped from V and 6 bases from J, the junction kept 13 bases outside the gene matches. Germline V gives CDR1 LGHNA, CDR2 YNFKEQ.

V usage is TRBV11-2 and J usage is TRBJ2-7; the match to TRBD2 covers 14 bases. The V segment lost 1 base and the J segment 9 bases; nucleotides outside the gene matches: 8. The CDR3 loop spans 16 amino acids. From germline, CDR1 is SGHAT and CDR2 FQNNGV. The CDR3 is CASSLAWTSGGSVQYF. The CDR3 region has the DNA TGTGCCAGCAGCTTAGCCTGGACTAGCGGGGGGAGTGTGCAGTACTTC.

The chain combines TRBV18 with TRBJ1-3, with a possible D match to TRBD1 (6 bases). The CDR3 is made up of 17 amino acids. V lost 3 bases to trimming and J lost 0 bases, with 15 bases between them. From germline, CDR1 is KGHSH and CDR2 LQKENI. CDR3 nucleotides: TGTGCCAGCTCACCGGGACACTTGATCAGCTCTGGAAACACCATATATTTT. Translation: CASSPGHLISSGNTIYF.

The V gene is TRBV4-1, the J gene TRBJ1-5; 8 bases map to TRBD1. The CDR3 loop spans 14 amino acids. J gave up 1 base and V 4 bases, and 0 bases lay outside the gene matches. Germline CDR1 MGHRA, CDR2 YSYEKL. The CDR3, as DNA: TGCGCCAGCAGCCGACAGGGGAGCAATCAGCCCCAGCATTTT. It yields the protein CASSRQGSNQPQHF.

This clone appeared a single time. The chain is built from TRBV10-3 and TRBJ2-3; TRBD2 aligns across 7 bases. The germline gives CDR1 ENHRY, CDR2 SYGVKD. The CDR3 runs to 12 residues. V dropped 4 bases and J dropped 5; count of bases not matched to a gene: 0. CDR3 in DNA: TGTGCCATCAGTGCGGGGGGAGATACGCAGTATTTT. Its protein product is CAISAGGDTQYF.

This chain links TRBV5-6 with TRBJ2-5; TRBD2 matches at 8 bases. Germline CDR1 reads SGHDT; CDR2 reads YYEEEE. The ends lost 6 bases at V and 4 bases at J; junction bases unmatched: 11. The CDR3 runs to 15 residues. CDR3 residues: CASTTIGGARETQYF. The CDR3 nucleotides are TGTGCCAGCACCACCATCGGGGGGGCAAGAGAGACCCAGTACTTC.

The V call is TRBV12-5, the J call TRBJ1-5; TRBD1 agrees at 8 bases. Trimming took 7 bases from V and 4 from J; bases not matched to a gene: 15. CDR1 is LGHNT, CDR2 FRNRAP, per germline. The CDR3 spans 17 residues. The CDR3 sequence: CASVLPPGTGPNQPQHF. In DNA form, the CDR3 reads TGTGCTAGTGTCCTTCCTCCGGGGACAGGCCCGAATCAGCCCCAGCATTTT.

The sample holds one count of this clone. V is TRBV3-1 (or the pseudogene TRBV3-2) and J is TRBJ2-5; 7 positions match TRBD2. Germline loops: CDR1 LGHDT, CDR2 YNNKEL (reference sequence). Trimming took 2 bases from V and 2 from J; bases not matched to a gene: 2. The CDR3 runs 14 residues. The CDR3 region is CASSQPGLQETQYF. In nucleotides, the CDR3 is TGTGCCAGCAGCCAACCGGGACTACAAGAGACCCAGTACTTC.

The chain carries TRBV27 and TRBJ1-1; perhaps TRBD1 as D (5 bases). This CDR3 is 19 amino acids long. Germline assignment: CDR1 MNHEY and CDR2 SMNVEV (reference sequence). Trimming took off 5 bases at V and 0 bases at J, with 25 bases between the two ends. The CDR3 nucleotides are TGTGCCAGCAGTCCCCGGGACGGCGCCCTTCTTTTCATGAACACTGAAGCTTTCTTT. It is translated as CASSPRDGALLFMNTEAFF.

This rearrangement joins TRBV11-3 to TRBJ2-2, with TRBD1 identical over 8 bases. The CDR3 length is 18 residues. V lost 1 base and J lost 6; bases outside the gene matches: 13. From germline, CDR1 is SGHNT and CDR2 YENEEA. CDR3 DNA: TGTGCCAGCAGCTTAGGGGCTGGACAGGGAGGAGGCGCCGGGGAGCTGTTTTTT. Translated: CASSLGAGQGGGAGELFF.

Only one count was recorded for this clone. This rearrangement joins TRBV18 to TRBJ1-4; possibly TRBD1 for D (5 bases). Trimming took 4 bases from V and 4 from J, leaving 7 bases between them. This CDR3 has 13 residues. CDR1 is KGHSH, CDR2 LQKENI, per germline. The CDR3 DNA reads TGTGCCAGCTCACAGGACATTAATGAAAAACTGTTTTTT. This codes for CASSQDINEKLFF.

The chain employs TRBV7-9 and TRBJ2-3; 11 bases line up with TRBD1. CDR3 length: 16 amino acids. Trimming cost V 4 bases and J 0 bases; bases outside gene matches: 3. Looked up from germline, CDR1 is SEHNR and CDR2 is FQNEAQ (reference sequence). The CDR3 DNA sequence: TGTGCCAGCAGCTCCGGGACAGGGGGAAGCACAGATACGCAGTATTTT. Protein product: CASSSGTGGSTDTQYF.

The genes are TRBV11-2 and TRBJ2-7; D might be TRBD1 (6 bases). The CDR3 contains 15 residues. Trimming removed 1 base at V and 5 bases at J, with 15 bases between. Looked up from germline, CDR1 is SGHAT and CDR2 is FQNNGV. The CDR3 sequence: CASSLGVRGINEQYF. The CDR3 coding sequence is TGTGCCAGCAGCTTAGGAGTCAGGGGAATCAACGAGCAGTACTTC.

J is TRBJ1-2 and V is TRBV3-1 (or the pseudogene TRBV3-2), with TRBD1 as a possible D gene (5 bases). Trimming took off 6 bases at V and 7 bases at J, with 18 bases between the two ends. This CDR3 spans 14 amino acids. CDR1 and CDR2 (germline): LGHDT, YNNKEL (reference sequence). CDR3 bases: TGTGCCAGCAGACCGACGGGACTGGGCCGTGGCTACACCTTC. It yields the protein CASRPTGLGRGYTF.

This clone was counted once. This rearrangement joins TRBV5-5 to TRBJ2-7; 8 bases agree with TRBD2. This CDR3 region has 15 residues. Germline CDR1 and CDR2: SGHKS and YYEKEE (reference sequence). Trimming cost V 3 bases and J 6 bases; bases outside gene matches: 11. The CDR3 sequence is CASSSVAGPSTEQYV. The CDR3 coding sequence is TGTGCCAGCAGCTCCGTAGCGGGACCTTCTACCGAGCAGTACGTC.